Listed here are 9 T cell receptor beta chains from one sample, sequenced in a study of cytomegalovirus exposure and HLA in healthy donors. A multiplex PCR was run with 60 Vbeta primers and 13 Jbeta primers. The table came from immunoSEQ multiplex PCR; TCRdb's copy has only in-frame clones and leaves some out. The sample has about 35,000 clones; 80% are singletons. Sequencing input: PBMCs. These receptors were collected from a male donor in good health and CMV-seronegative.

J is TRBJ1-1 and V is TRBV30; no reliable D call. The CDR3 is 11 residues long. Trimming stripped 4 bases from V and 9 bases from J, with 12 bases between. Germline CDR1 is GTSNPN and CDR2 is SVGIG (reference sequence). The CDR3 loop reads CAWIRGSQAFF. The CDR3 DNA sequence: TGTGCCTGGATCCGAGGGTCCCAAGCTTTCTTT.

The rearrangement joins TRBV30 to TRBJ1-6; 7 bases are shared with TRBD1. Germline V CDR1 and CDR2: GTSNPN, SVGIG (reference sequence). With V trimmed by 0 bases and J by 10 bases, 3 bases remained unmatched. This CDR3 has 13 amino acids. The CDR3: CAWSVPGGSPLHF. For the CDR3, the DNA is TGTGCCTGGAGTGTCCCAGGGGGATCACCCCTCCACTTT.

This clone was counted once. V usage is TRBV6-5 and J usage is TRBJ1-2; D not certain. Trimming stripped 6 bases from V and 1 base from J, with 6 bases between. CDR1 and CDR2 (germline): MNHEY, SVGAGI. This CDR3 is built from 12 residues. The CDR3 DNA reads as TGTGCCAGCAGCCAGGTTAACTATGGCTACACCTTC. The encoded protein is CASSQVNYGYTF.

The chain recombines TRBV28 with TRBJ1-2, with D possibly TRBD1 on 5 matching bases. Trimming took off 6 bases at V and 4 bases at J, with 12 bases between the two ends. The CDR3 spans 13 residues. CDR1 and CDR2 from the germline V gene are MDHEN and SYDVKM. The CDR3 protein is CASRAGRSYGYTF. The CDR3 DNA reads TGTGCCAGCAGAGCGGGGCGCAGCTATGGCTACACCTTC.

The chain is built from TRBV5-1 and TRBJ1-4; D not certain. The germline V gene has CDR1 SGHRS and CDR2 YFSETQ. This CDR3 is 13 amino acids long. Trimming left V 0 bases short and J 7 bases short, with 7 bases between. CDR3 bases: TGCGCCAGCAGCTTGGGCGCAACTGAAAAACTGTTTTTT. It encodes CASSLGATEKLFF.

The V call is TRBV18, the J call TRBJ2-7, with 8 bases aligning to TRBD1. CDR3 length equals 15 residues. Germline loops: CDR1 KGHSH, CDR2 LQKENI. V lost 2 bases to trimming and J lost 2 bases; unmatched junction nucleotides: 5. The CDR3 DNA is TGTGCCAGCTCACCAGGACAGGGTCTGACCTACGAGCAGTACTTC. This translates into CASSPGQGLTYEQYF.

This chain joins TRBV6-1 and TRBJ2-5, with D maybe TRBD1 (5 bases). The germline V gene has CDR1 MNHNS and CDR2 SASEGT. Trimming took off 0 bases at V and 2 bases at J, with 10 bases between the two ends. The CDR3 extends over 15 amino acids. Here the CDR3 DNA reads TGTGCCAGCAGTGAAGCGCTTCGACAGCAAGAGACCCAGTACTTC. It translates to CASSEALRQQETQYF.

The chain employs TRBV4-2 and TRBJ1-6; TRBD1 matches at 10 bases. CDR3 size: 14 residues. Germline V gene data show CDR1 as LGHNA and CDR2 as YNFKEQ. V was pared by 8 bases and J by 9 bases, with 7 bases of the junction left unmatched. In DNA, the CDR3 is TGTGCCAGCGACCAGGGACAGGGGAGTTCACCCCTCCACTTT. Amino acid sequence: CASDQGQGSSPLHF.

This chain joins TRBV7-2 and TRBJ2-5, with D maybe TRBD1 (5 bases). The V gene lost 1 base and the J gene lost 5 bases, with 8 bases spanning the gap. CDR1 SGHTA and CDR2 FQGNSA come from the germline V gene. The CDR3 covers 13 residues. CDR3 coding DNA: TGTGCCAGCAGCTTAGACAGGACGGAGACCCAGTACTTC. Its translation: CASSLDRTETQYF.